The sequence of this T cell receptor (beta chain) was determined in a study of blood T cell repertoires in COVID-19. For the study at large: Acute and convalescent COVID-19 samples came from the United States, Italy and Spain. From T cells, B-cell-depleted T cells, or PBMCs came the material, which was cDNA or gDNA.

Enrolled during active infection, Seattle patients were then followed longitudinally. Methods used by the authors: Estimates of nucleated cell counts were drawn from the amplification of reference gene primers. Sequenced by immunoSEQ multiplex PCR; TCRdb stores in-frame clones only, minus some. V, J and clone size reflect that table, while D and trimming were determined from the DNA. The sample gives 350,000 or so clones, about 87% of which show up once; 1.5% to 2% is in the top ten. Sample: peripheral blood. This receptor was identified in a woman in her thirties with COVID-19, enrolled during active disease.

CDR3 protein: CATSSSGGRTDTQYF. DNA of the CDR3: TGCGCCACCTCAAGTAGCGGGGGCCGCACAGATACGCAGTATTTT. The rearrangement links TRBV4-3 to TRBJ2-3; TRBD2 aligns across 9 bases. This CDR3 has 15 residues. V lost 10 bases, J lost 1 base, and 9 bases stayed unmatched. Germline-derived CDR1 and CDR2 are LGHNA and YSLEER.